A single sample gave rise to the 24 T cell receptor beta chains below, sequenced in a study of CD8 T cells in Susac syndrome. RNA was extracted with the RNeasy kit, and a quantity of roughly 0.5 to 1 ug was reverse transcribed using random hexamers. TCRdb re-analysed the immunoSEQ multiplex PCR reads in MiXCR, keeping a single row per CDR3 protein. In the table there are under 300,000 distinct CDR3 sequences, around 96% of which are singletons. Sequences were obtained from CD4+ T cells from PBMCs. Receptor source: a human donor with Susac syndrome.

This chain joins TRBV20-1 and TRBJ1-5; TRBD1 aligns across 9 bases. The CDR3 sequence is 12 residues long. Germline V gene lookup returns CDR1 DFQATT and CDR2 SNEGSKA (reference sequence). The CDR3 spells CSTGTGNQPQHF. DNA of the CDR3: TGCAGCACCGGGACAGGGAATCAGCCCCAGCATTTT.

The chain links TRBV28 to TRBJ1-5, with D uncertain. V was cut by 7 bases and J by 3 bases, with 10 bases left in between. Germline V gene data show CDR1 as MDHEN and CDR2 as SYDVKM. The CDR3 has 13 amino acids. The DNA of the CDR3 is TGTGCCAGCATATCGGGTTACAATCAGCCCCAGCATTTT. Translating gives CASISGYNQPQHF.

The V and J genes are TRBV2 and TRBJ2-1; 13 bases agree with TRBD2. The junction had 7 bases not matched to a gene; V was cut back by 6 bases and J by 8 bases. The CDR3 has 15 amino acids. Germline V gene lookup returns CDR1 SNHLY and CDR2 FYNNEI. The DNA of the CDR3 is TGTGCCAGCAGGAACGGACTAGCGGGAGTGGATGAGCAGTTCTTC. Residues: CASRNGLAGVDEQFF.

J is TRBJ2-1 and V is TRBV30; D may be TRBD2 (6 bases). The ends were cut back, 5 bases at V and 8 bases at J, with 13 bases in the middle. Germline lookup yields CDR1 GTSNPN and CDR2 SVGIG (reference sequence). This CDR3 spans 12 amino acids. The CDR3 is CAWGRGLHEQFF. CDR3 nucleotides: TGTGCCTGGGGGCGGGGCTTGCATGAGCAGTTCTTC.

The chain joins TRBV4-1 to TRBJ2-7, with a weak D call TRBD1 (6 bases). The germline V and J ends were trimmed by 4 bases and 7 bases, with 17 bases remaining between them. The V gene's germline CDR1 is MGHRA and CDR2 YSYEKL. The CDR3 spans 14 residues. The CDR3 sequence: CASSPEARGFEQYF. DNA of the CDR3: TGCGCCAGCAGCCCCGAGGCAAGGGGGTTTGAGCAGTACTTC.

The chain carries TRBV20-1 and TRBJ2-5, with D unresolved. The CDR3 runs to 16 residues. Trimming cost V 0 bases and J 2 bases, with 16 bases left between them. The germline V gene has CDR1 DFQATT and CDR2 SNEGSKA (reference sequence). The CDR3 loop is CSARDLTAASQETQYF. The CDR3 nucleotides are TGCAGTGCTAGAGATCTCACAGCCGCATCACAAGAGACCCAGTACTTC.

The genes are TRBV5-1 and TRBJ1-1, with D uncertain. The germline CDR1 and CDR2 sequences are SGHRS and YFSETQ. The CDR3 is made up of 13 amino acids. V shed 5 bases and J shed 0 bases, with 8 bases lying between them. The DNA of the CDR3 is TGCGCCAGCAGTTCGGAGCTGAACACTGAAGCTTTCTTT. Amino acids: CASSSELNTEAFF.

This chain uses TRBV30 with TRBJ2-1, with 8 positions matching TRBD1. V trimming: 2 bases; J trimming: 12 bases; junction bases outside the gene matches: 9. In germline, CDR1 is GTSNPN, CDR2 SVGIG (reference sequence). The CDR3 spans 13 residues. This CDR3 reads CAWSSNPGTGQFF. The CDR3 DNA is TGTGCCTGGAGTTCAAATCCCGGGACAGGGCAGTTCTTC.

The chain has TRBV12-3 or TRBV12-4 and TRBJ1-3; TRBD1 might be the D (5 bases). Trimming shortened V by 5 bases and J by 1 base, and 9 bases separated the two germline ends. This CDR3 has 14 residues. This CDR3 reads CASSPWTSGNTIYF. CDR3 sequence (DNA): TGTGCCAGCAGTCCTTGGACATCTGGAAACACCATATATTTT.

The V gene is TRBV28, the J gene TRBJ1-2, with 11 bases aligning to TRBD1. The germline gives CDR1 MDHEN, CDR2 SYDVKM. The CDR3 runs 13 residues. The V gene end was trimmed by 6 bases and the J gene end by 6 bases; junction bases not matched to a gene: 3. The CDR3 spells CASRRTGGNGYTF. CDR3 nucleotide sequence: TGTGCCAGCAGGCGGACAGGGGGCAATGGCTACACCTTC.

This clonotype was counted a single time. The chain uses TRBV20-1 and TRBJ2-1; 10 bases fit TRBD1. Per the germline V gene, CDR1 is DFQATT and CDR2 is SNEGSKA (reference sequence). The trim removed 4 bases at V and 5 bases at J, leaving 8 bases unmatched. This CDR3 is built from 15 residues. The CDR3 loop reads CSANPGTGVNNEQFF. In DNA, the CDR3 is TGCAGTGCTAACCCCGGGACAGGGGTAAACAATGAGCAGTTCTTC.

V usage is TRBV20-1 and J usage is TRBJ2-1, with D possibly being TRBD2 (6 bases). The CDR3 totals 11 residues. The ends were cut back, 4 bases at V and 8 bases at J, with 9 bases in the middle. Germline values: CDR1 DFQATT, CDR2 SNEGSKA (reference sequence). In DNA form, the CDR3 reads TGCAGTGCTACTCCTAGCGATGAGCAGTTCTTC. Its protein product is CSATPSDEQFF.

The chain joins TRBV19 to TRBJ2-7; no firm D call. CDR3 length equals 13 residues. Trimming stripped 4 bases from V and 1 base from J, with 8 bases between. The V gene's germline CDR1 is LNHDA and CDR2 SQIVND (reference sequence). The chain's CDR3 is CASSTRQSYEQYF. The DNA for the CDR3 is TGTGCCAGTAGTACCCGGCAATCCTACGAGCAGTACTTC.

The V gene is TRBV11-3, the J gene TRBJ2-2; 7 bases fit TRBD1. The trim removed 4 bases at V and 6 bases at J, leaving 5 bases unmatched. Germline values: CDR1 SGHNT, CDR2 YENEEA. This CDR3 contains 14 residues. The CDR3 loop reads CASSSGGRAGELFF. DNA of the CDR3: TGTGCCAGCAGCTCAGGGGGTCGGGCCGGGGAGCTGTTTTTT. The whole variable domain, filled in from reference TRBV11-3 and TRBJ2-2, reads EAGVVQSPRYKIIEKKQPVAFWCNPISGHNTLYWYLQNLGQGPELLIRYENEEAVDDSQLPKDRFSAERLKGVDSTLKIQPAELGDSAVYLCASSSGGRAGELFFGEGSRLTVL.

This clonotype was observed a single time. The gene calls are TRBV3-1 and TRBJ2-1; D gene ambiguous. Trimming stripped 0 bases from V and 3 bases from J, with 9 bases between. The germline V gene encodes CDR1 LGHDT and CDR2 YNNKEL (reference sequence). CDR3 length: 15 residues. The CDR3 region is CASSQDTIGYNEQFF. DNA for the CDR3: TGTGCCAGCAGCCAAGACACCATAGGCTACAATGAGCAGTTCTTC.

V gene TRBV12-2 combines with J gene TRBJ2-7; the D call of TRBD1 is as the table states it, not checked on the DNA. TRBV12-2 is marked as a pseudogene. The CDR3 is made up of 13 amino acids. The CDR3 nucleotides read TGTGCAAGTCGCCCTGGGACAGGGGACGAGCAGTACTTC. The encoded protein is CASRPGTGDEQYF.

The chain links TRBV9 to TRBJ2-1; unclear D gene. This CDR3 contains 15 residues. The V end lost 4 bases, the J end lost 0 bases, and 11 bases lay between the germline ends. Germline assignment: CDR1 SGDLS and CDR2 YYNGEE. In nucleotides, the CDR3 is TGTGCCAGCAGCCCCGAAGGATACTCCTACAATGAGCAGTTCTTC. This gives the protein CASSPEGYSYNEQFF. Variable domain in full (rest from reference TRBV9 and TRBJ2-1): DSGVTQTPKHLITATGQRVTLRCSPRSGDLSVYWYQQSLDQGLQFLIQYYNGEERAKGNILERFSAQQFPDLHSELNLSSLELGDSALYFCASSPEGYSYNEQFFGPGTRLTVL.

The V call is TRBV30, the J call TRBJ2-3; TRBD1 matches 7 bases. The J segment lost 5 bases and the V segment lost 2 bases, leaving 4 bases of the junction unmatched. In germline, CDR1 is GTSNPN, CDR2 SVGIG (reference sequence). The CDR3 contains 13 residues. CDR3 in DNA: TGTGCCTGGAGTACCACAGGGGTAGATACGCAGTATTTT. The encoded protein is CAWSTTGVDTQYF.

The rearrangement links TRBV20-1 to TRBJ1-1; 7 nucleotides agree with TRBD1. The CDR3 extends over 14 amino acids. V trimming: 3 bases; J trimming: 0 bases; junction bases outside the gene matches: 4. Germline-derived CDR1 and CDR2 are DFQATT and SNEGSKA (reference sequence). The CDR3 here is CSARRDRLNTEAFF. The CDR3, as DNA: TGCAGTGCTAGGAGGGACAGATTGAACACTGAAGCTTTCTTT.

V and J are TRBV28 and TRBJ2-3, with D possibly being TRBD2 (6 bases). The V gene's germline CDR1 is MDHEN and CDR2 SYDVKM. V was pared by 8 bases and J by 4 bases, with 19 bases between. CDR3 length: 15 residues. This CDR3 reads CASEEGTWGADTQYF. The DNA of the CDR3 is TGTGCCAGCGAGGAGGGGACCTGGGGGGCAGATACGCAGTATTTT.

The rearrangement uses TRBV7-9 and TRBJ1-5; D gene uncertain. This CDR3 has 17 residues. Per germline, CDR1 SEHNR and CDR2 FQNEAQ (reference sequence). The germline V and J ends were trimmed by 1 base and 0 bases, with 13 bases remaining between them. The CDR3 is CASSLGLRADSNQPQHF. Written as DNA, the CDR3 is TGTGCCAGCAGCTTAGGTCTTCGGGCGGATAGCAATCAGCCCCAGCATTTT.

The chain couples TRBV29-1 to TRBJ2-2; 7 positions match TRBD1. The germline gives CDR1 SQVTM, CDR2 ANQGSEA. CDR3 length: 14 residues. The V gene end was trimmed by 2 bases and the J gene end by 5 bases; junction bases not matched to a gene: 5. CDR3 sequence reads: CSVERGLGTGELFF. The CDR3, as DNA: TGCAGCGTTGAAAGGGGGCTGGGTACCGGGGAGCTGTTTTTT.

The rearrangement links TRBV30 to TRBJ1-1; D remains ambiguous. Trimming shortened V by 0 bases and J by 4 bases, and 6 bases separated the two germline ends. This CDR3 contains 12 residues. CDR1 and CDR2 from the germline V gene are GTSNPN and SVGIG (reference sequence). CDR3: CAWSVRTTEAFF. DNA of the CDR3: TGTGCCTGGAGTGTACGGACCACTGAAGCTTTCTTT. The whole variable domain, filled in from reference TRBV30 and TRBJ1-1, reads SQTIHQWPATLVQPVGSPLSLECTVEGTSNPNLYWYRQAAGRGLQLLFYSVGIGQISSEVPQNLSASRPQDRQFILSSKKLLLSDSGFYLCAWSVRTTEAFFGQGTRLTVV.

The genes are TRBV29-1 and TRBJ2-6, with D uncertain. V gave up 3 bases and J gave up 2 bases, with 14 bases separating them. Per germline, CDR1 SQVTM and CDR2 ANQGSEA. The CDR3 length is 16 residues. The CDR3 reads CSVEAGLLTGANVLTF. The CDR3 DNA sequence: TGCAGCGTTGAGGCTGGGCTCCTTACTGGGGCCAACGTCCTGACTTTC.